Sequencing of this T cell receptor (beta chain) was carried out in a study of graft-versus-host responses after intestinal transplantation. On the study more broadly: Every recipient underwent anti-thymocyte globulin induction, then tacrolimus and steroids for three to four years. Study outcomes and limitations: Early HvG declines after transplant were associated with peak circulating GvH clone levels. Those patients showing graft-donor T cell macrochimerism displayed high graft-versus-host to host-versus-graft clonal ratios in allografts. Analysis identified GvH clones in recipient marrow, with some appearing first in ileum or blood.

On this clone itself: Its specificity is unknown.

CDR3 length: 14 amino acids. CDR1 and CDR2 (germline): MGHRA, YSYEKL. The germline V and J ends were trimmed by 1 base and 3 bases, with 9 bases remaining between them. Only in-frame clones appear in the TCRdb table, and some are missing; sequencing was by immunoSEQ multiplex PCR. The data show 90,000 to 100,000 clones, 75% to 95% seen once. The chain recombines TRBV4-1 with TRBJ2-5, with a tentative D call TRBD1 (5 bases). The source was unstimulated CD8+ T cells sorted from spleen or lymph node cells, collected before intestinal transplant. The receptor's source is a human donor who received an intestinal transplant. The CDR3 DNA reads TGCGCCAGCAGCCAAGTAGGCAGGGAAGAGACCCAGTACTTC. Amino acid sequence: CASSQVGREETQYF.